A selection of T cell receptor beta chains follows, all from one sample in a study of T cell changes during pregnancy in multiple sclerosis. Some clones are missing from TCRdb's copy, which holds only in-frame ones; the method was immunoSEQ multiplex PCR. The data hold tens of thousands of clones, with approximately 90% observed a single time. Sequences were derived from peripheral blood, sampled in the third trimester of pregnancy. Source of these receptors: a female donor with multiple sclerosis, enrolled in a pregnancy study. Each CDR3 is given with its conserved first and last residue. The D gene is left open where the match is weak. Clone size is stated in some rows and not others, as once, few, many or a class when expanded.

>15|TRBD2|TRBV29-1|-|TRBJ2-2
TGCAGCGCTCGGGGGCTAGCGGGAATCACCGGGGAGCTGTTTTTT
CSARGLAGITGELFF
>15|TRBD1|TRBV5-1|once|TRBJ2-7
TGCGCCAGCAGCTTGGCGGGGCAGGGGGCACACGAGCAGTACTTC
CASSLAGQGAHEQYF
>19|TRBD1|TRBV18|-|TRBJ2-2
TGTGCCAGCTCACCACCACGAGGTGGGACAGGTTTAAACACCGGGGAGCTGTTTTTT
CASSPPRGGTGLNTGELFF
>17|TRBD1|TRBV5-1|once|TRBJ2-1
TGCGCCAGCAGCTTGGAGAATACCGGGACAGACGACAATGAGCAGTTCTTC
CASSLENTGTDDNEQFF
>14|-|TRBV5-1|-|TRBJ2-3
TGCGCCAGCAGCTTGATGAGGGCGGAAGATACGCAGTATTTT
CASSLMRAEDTQYF
>14|TRBD1|TRBV28|-|TRBJ2-5
TGTGCCAGCAGCCAGACAGGGGCCGCGGAGACCCAGTACTTC
CASSQTGAAETQYF
>15|TRBD2|TRBV29-1|-|TRBJ2-3
TGCAGCGTTGCGTTGGTTAGCGGGAGTAGCGATACGCAGTATTTT
CSVALVSGSSDTQYF
>14|-|TRBV19|-|TRBJ2-3
TGTGCCAGTAGTACTGGACAATGGAAAGATACGCAGTATTTT
CASSTGQWKDTQYF
>15|TRBD2|TRBV7-2|-|TRBJ2-2
TGTGCCAGCAGCCCAATGACTAGCGGGAGCGGGGAGCTGTTTTTT
CASSPMTSGSGELFF
>15|-|TRBV5-4|-|TRBJ2-7
TGTGCCAGCAGCTTGGGGAGCGGAGGGACGTACGAGCAGTACTTC
CASSLGSGGTYEQYF
>16|TRBD2|TRBV11-3|-|TRBJ2-7
TGTGCCAGCAGCCCGGGAGGGTCCCTAAGCTCCTACGAGCAGTACTTC
CASSPGGSLSSYEQYF
>17|-|TRBV28|-|TRBJ2-3
TGTGCCAGCAGTTTAATTCTAGCCCTCGAATTCACAGATACGCAGTATTTT
CASSLILALEFTDTQYF
>15|TRBD2|TRBV28|-|TRBJ2-7
TGTGCCAGCAGTTACCCCGGGACTAGCCAAATCGAGCAGTACTTC
CASSYPGTSQIEQYF
>17|TRBD1|TRBV25-1|-|TRBJ2-2
TGTGCCAGCAGTGAACCCGGACAGGGATTTTCAGCCGGGGAGCTGTTTTTT
CASSEPGQGFSAGELFF
>15|TRBD2|TRBV13|-|TRBJ2-5
TGTGCCAGCTCCGGGCGGGGGACCTTCCAAGAGACCCAGTACTTC
CASSGRGTFQETQYF
>14|TRBD1|TRBV18|-|TRBJ1-4
TGTGCCAGCTCACCCCCGGGACAGGGTGGAAAACTGTTTTTT
CASSPPGQGGKLFF
>12|TRBD1|TRBV7-2|-|TRBJ2-5
TGTGCCAGTAGACAGGGGGTAGAGACCCAGTACTTC
CASRQGVETQYF
>15|TRBD2|TRBV5-6|-|TRBJ2-1
TGTGCCAGCAGCCCGGGACTAGCGGTGGGGAATGAGCAGTTCTTC
CASSPGLAVGNEQFF
>17|-|TRBV27|-|TRBJ1-1
TGTGCCAGCAGAAGATACCATCATACAGGAGAGAACACTGAAGCTTTCTTT
CASRRYHHTGENTEAFF
>14|TRBD1|TRBV28|-|TRBJ1-1
TGTGCCAGCAGTTTATCGACAGGGGGTTCTGAAGCTTTCTTT
CASSLSTGGSEAFF
>13|-|TRBV10-1|once|TRBJ2-1
TGCGCCAGCAGCGAGCAGATATACAATGAGCAGTTCTTC
CASSEQIYNEQFF
>15|-|TRBV5-1|few|TRBJ2-3
TGCGCCAGCAGCTTGGTACAGGGTAGCACAGATACGCAGTATTTT
CASSLVQGSTDTQYF
>15|-|TRBV7-2|-|TRBJ2-1
TGTGCCAGCAAGAGGTCAAGAAGCTCCTACAATGAGCAGTTCTTC
CASKRSRSSYNEQFF
>15|TRBD1|TRBV18|-|TRBJ1-3
TGTGCCAGCTCACCACCGGGACAGGGGATTAACACCATATATTTT
CASSPPGQGINTIYF
>17|TRBD1|TRBV28|-|TRBJ2-7
TGTGCCAGCAGTTTATGGGGGATACGGGACAGCTCCTACGAGCAGTACTTC
CASSLWGIRDSSYEQYF
>15|-|TRBV7-2|-|TRBJ2-5
TGTGCCAGCAGCTTAGAAGTCGGGAGAGAGGAGACCCAGTACTTC
CASSLEVGREETQYF
>15|-|TRBV30|-|TRBJ1-1
TGTGCCTGGAGTGCCTTAAAGAGCATGAACACTGAAGCTTTCTTT
CAWSALKSMNTEAFF
>14|-|TRBV6-5|-|TRBJ1-1
TGTGCCAGCAGTTACTCGGGGGCTGACACTGAAGCTTTCTTT
CASSYSGADTEAFF
>13|TRBD1|TRBV28|-|TRBJ1-2
TGTGCCAGCAACCGACAGGGGACTTATGGCTACACCTTC
CASNRQGTYGYTF
>20|TRBD2|TRBV9|-|TRBJ2-2
TGTGCCAGCAGCGTATTTTCCAGGAGCTATAGCGGGGCGAACACCGGGGAGCTGTTTTTT
CASSVFSRSYSGANTGELFF
>12|-|TRBV29-1|-|TRBJ2-1
TGCAGCGTCACCGGGACTTCTAATGAGCAGTTCTTC
CSVTGTSNEQFF
>14|TRBD2|TRBV7-6|-|TRBJ2-1
TGTGCCAGCAGCTTATTTGAGGGGAGGGATGAGCAGTTCTTC
CASSLFEGRDEQFF
>15|TRBD2|TRBV5-1|-|TRBJ2-1
TGCGCCAGCAGCAGCGCTAGCGGCTCCTACAATGAGCAGTTCTTC
CASSSASGSYNEQFF
>11|-|TRBV30|few|TRBJ1-1
TGTGCCTGGCGGTCGAACACTGAAGCTTTCTTT
CAWRSNTEAFF
>14|-|TRBV2|-|TRBJ1-5
TGTGCCAGCCTGGCGACAGACTCACGCCAGCCCCAGCATTTT
CASLATDSRQPQHF
>12|-|TRBV5-4|-|TRBJ1-2
TGTGCCAGCAGCCCACAGGGTTTCGGCTACACCTTC
CASSPQGFGYTF
>12|-|TRBV5-5|-|TRBJ2-1
TGTGCCAGCAGCTGGGGACTCAATGAGCAGTTCTTC
CASSWGLNEQFF
>13|-|TRBV2|-|TRBJ2-1
TGTGCCAGTTTGCAGCGGGTTAGCGATGAGCAGTTCTTC
CASLQRVSDEQFF
>14|-|TRBV7-9|-|TRBJ2-5
TGTGCCAGCAGCCGTTCCAGGGAACAAGAGACCCAGTACTTC
CASSRSREQETQYF
>13|TRBD1|TRBV2|-|TRBJ2-7
TGTGCCAGCAGTTCGGGACAGGGGAACGAGCAGTACTTC
CASSSGQGNEQYF
>14|-|TRBV15|-|TRBJ2-7
TGTGCCACCAGCAGAGAACAGGAAGGGTACGAGCAGTACTTC
CATSREQEGYEQYF
>16|-|TRBV10-3|-|TRBJ2-1
TGTGCCATCAGTGACCCCCGACAGTTTTCCTACAATGAGCAGTTCTTC
CAISDPRQFSYNEQFF
>14|TRBD1|TRBV10-3|-|TRBJ1-1
TGTGCCATCAGTGAGTCGACAGGGTACACTGAAGCTTTCTTT
CAISESTGYTEAFF